This T cell receptor (beta chain) was found in a study of blood T cell repertoires in COVID-19. Overall study context: The United States, Italy and Spain provided the acute and convalescent COVID-19 samples. T cells, B-cell-depleted T cells, or PBMCs supplied cDNA or gDNA.

Germline values: CDR1 LNHDA, CDR2 SQIVND (reference sequence). V was clipped by 5 bases and J by 6 bases, with 14 bases between them. This CDR3 is 14 amino acids long. The table lists this clone with a few counts. As processed by the authors: By means of reference gene primer amplification, nucleated cell counts were estimated. Using immunoSEQ multiplex PCR, the repertoire was profiled, and TCRdb retains in-frame clones only, with some absent. The V and J calls and the clone size are those of that table, but D and trimming were determined from the DNA. The sample carries approximately 240,000 clones, 80% to 85% recorded once.

The receptor's source is a woman aged 25 to 39 who had recovered from COVID-19. The V and J genes are TRBV19 and TRBJ1-5; weak D call: TRBD1 (6 bases). Sequencing input: peripheral blood. In DNA form, the CDR3 reads TGTGCCAGTAGTTTTCAGGGAGGGGGTCAGCCCCAGCATTTT. It specifies CASSFQGGGQPQHF.